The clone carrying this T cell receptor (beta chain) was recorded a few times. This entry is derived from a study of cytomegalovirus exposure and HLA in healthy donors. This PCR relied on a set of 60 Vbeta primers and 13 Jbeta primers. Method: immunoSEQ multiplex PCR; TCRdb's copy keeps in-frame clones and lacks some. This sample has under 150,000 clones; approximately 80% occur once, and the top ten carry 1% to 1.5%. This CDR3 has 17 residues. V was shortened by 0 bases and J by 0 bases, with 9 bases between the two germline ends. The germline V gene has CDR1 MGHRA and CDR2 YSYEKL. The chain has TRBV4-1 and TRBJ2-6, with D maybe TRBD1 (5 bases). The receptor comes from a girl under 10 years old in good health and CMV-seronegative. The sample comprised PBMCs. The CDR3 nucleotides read TGCGCCAGCAGCCAAGAGAGACAGAACTCTGGGGCCAACGTCCTGACTTTC. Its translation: CASSQERQNSGANVLTF.